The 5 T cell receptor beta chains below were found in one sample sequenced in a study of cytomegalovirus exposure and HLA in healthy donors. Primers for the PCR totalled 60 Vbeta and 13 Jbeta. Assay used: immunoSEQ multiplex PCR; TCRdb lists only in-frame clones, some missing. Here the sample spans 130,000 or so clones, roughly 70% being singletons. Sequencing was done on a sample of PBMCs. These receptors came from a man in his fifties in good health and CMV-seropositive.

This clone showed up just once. Here the CDR3 reads CASNQRAGGYYGYTF. The DNA of the CDR3 is TGTGCCAGCAACCAACGGGCAGGGGGCTACTATGGCTACACCTTC. The gene calls are TRBV6-5 and TRBJ1-2, with 8 nucleotides matching TRBD1. The CDR3 spans 15 residues. In germline, CDR1 is MNHEY, CDR2 SVGAGI. J was trimmed by 3 bases and V by 7 bases; bases with no gene match: 10.

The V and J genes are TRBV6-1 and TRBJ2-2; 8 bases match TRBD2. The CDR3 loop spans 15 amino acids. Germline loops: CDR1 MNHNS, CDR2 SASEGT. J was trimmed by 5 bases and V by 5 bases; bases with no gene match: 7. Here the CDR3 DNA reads TGTGCCAGCAGTCGGCGGGGGGTAGAGACCGGGGAGCTGTTTTTT. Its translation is CASSRRGVETGELFF.

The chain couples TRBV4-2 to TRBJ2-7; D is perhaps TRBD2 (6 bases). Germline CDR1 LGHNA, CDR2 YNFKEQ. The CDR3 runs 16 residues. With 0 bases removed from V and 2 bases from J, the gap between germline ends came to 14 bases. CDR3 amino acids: CASSQEGLDSTYEQYF. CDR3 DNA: TGTGCCAGCAGCCAAGAGGGACTCGACTCCACCTACGAGCAGTACTTC.

CDR3: CASSLTTISYEQYF. CDR3 nucleotide sequence: TGTGCCAGTAGTTTGACGACTATCTCCTACGAGCAGTACTTC. The chain joins TRBV19 to TRBJ2-7, with a possible D match to TRBD2 (5 bases). Germline V lookup: CDR1 LNHDA, CDR2 SQIVND (reference sequence). Trimming cost V 5 bases and J 0 bases, with 11 bases left between them. The CDR3 length is 14 residues.

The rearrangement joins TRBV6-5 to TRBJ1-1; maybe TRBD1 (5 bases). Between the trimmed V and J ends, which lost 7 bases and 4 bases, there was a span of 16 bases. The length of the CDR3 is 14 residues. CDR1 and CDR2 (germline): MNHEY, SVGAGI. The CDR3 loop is CASKGQWRGTEAFF. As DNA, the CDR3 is TGTGCCAGCAAGGGCCAGTGGAGGGGCACTGAAGCTTTCTTT.